The next 17 T cell receptor beta chains were all read from a single sample in a study of shared T cell receptors in the human thymus. Generated by immunoSEQ multiplex PCR, the TCRdb table keeps only in-frame clones and is missing some. The table includes around 730,000 clones, 75% to 90% detected once. Separately, the same data were catalogued under a study of human thymus T cells.

The sequenced sample consisted of thymocytes. The receptors were gathered from a girl under three years old with a congenital heart defect.

This clone appeared once. The chain carries TRBV4-1 and TRBJ1-1; 9 bases are a match to TRBD1. Germline CDR1 is MGHRA and CDR2 is YSYEKL. Losses at the gene ends were 3 bases for V and 7 bases for J; bases not matched to a gene: 18. The CDR3 consists of 18 residues. CDR3 in DNA: TGCGCCAGCAGCCACGAAATGGGGCTACCGGGACAGGGTTTTGAAGCTTTCTTT. Translation gives CASSHEMGLPGQGFEAFF.

This clone was found a few times. The chain carries TRBV4-1 and TRBJ2-1; a possible D gene is TRBD1 (6 bases). CDR1 MGHRA and CDR2 YSYEKL come from the germline V gene. There are 14 residues in the CDR3. Trimming took 1 base from V and 12 from J, leaving 16 bases between them. CDR3 protein: CASSQVIRRGRQFF. The CDR3 bases are TGCGCCAGCAGCCAAGTGATTAGAAGGGGGAGGCAGTTCTTC.

J is TRBJ2-3 and V is TRBV11-2; D is possibly TRBD2 (6 bases). Between the trimmed V and J ends, which lost 2 bases and 2 bases, there was a span of 14 bases. Germline V gene lookup returns CDR1 SGHAT and CDR2 FQNNGV. This CDR3 region has 16 residues. CDR3 in DNA: TGTGCCAGCAGCTTATTTGGCGGGGAGTTCACAGATACGCAGTATTTT. Translation gives CASSLFGGEFTDTQYF.

This chain links TRBV4-1 with TRBJ1-1; TRBD1 matches at 9 bases. Germline CDR1 reads MGHRA; CDR2 reads YSYEKL. This CDR3 contains 16 residues. V shed 4 bases and J 6 bases; nucleotides not matched to a gene: 12. CDR3 loop: CASSLPETGGDSEAFF. The DNA of the CDR3 is TGCGCCAGCAGCCTCCCGGAGACAGGGGGAGACTCTGAAGCTTTCTTT.

This chain uses TRBV30 with TRBJ1-5, with D unclear. This CDR3 is 14 amino acids long. Germline V gene sequence: CDR1 GTSNPN, CDR2 SVGIG (reference sequence). V lost 3 bases and J 2 bases, leaving 11 bases between the germline ends. The CDR3 sequence: CAWRCGSGNQPQHF. The DNA for the CDR3 is TGTGCCTGGAGATGCGGGTCAGGCAATCAGCCCCAGCATTTT.

V usage is TRBV28 and J usage is TRBJ1-4; a possible D gene is TRBD1 (5 bases). V lost 10 bases and J 6 bases, leaving 15 bases between the germline ends. Germline-derived CDR1 and CDR2 are MDHEN and SYDVKM. There are 13 residues in the CDR3. The CDR3 region has the DNA TGTGCCACCTGCAGGACCAGGGATGAAAAACTGTTTTTT. Its translation: CATCRTRDEKLFF.

In its sample, this clone was seen once. The chain links TRBV4-2 to TRBJ2-3; D is possibly TRBD1 (7 bases). CDR3 length: 16 residues. Trimming took off 3 bases at V and 5 bases at J, with 18 bases between the two ends. CDR1 is LGHNA, CDR2 YNFKEQ, per germline. CDR3 sequence reads: CASSQEGTDPRDTQYF. CDR3 nucleotides: TGTGCCAGCAGCCAGGAGGGGACAGACCCACGAGATACGCAGTATTTT.

This clone has a handful of counts. J is TRBJ1-1 and V is TRBV25-1; D not certain. Germline V gives CDR1 MGHDK, CDR2 SYGVNS. V lost 0 bases and J lost 0, with 11 bases in between. The CDR3 is made up of 16 amino acids. The DNA for the CDR3 is TGTGCCAGCAGTGAATATGTCAACAGTTTGAACACTGAAGCTTTCTTT. Translated, it gives CASSEYVNSLNTEAFF.

The chain combines TRBV6-5 with TRBJ2-1, with TRBD1 matching 10 bases. The germline CDR1 and CDR2 sequences are MNHEY and SVGAGI. J gave up 13 bases and V 4 bases, and 13 bases lay outside the gene matches. This CDR3 has 15 residues. In DNA, the CDR3 is TGTGCCAGCAGTTCCAGGGACAGGGGTCTCGAAAACCAGTTCTTC. Translation gives CASSSRDRGLENQFF.

V is TRBV7-8 and J is TRBJ2-7; 8 bases align to TRBD1. Per germline, CDR1 SGHVS and CDR2 FQNEAQ. There are 17 residues in the CDR3. After removal of 2 bases from V and 1 base from J, the junction contained 10 bases not matched to a gene. The CDR3 sequence is CASSLPDLDRDSYEQYF. Here the CDR3 DNA reads TGTGCCAGCAGCTTACCCGACCTGGACAGGGATTCCTACGAGCAGTACTTC. Drawing the rest from reference TRBV7-8 and TRBJ2-7, the complete variable domain is GAGVSQSPRYKVAKRGQDVALRCDPISGHVSLFWYQQALGQGPEFLTYFQNEAQLDKSGLPSDRFFAERPEGSVSTLKIQRTQQEDSAVYLCASSLPDLDRDSYEQYFGPGTRLTVT.

The rearrangement uses TRBV2 and TRBJ1-5; D may be TRBD1 (5 bases). The germline gives CDR1 SNHLY, CDR2 FYNNEI. V dropped 8 bases and J dropped 2 bases, with 16 bases sitting between them. The CDR3 has 15 residues. The CDR3 region has the DNA TGTGCCAGCGGGACGGGGGGGGTACGCAATCAGCCCCAGCATTTT. Residues: CASGTGGVRNQPQHF.

The gene calls are TRBV27 and TRBJ1-2, with 9 bases aligning to TRBD1. Germline V CDR1 and CDR2: MNHEY, SMNVEV (reference sequence). With 5 bases clipped from V and 8 bases from J, the junction kept 6 bases outside the gene matches. The CDR3 is 13 amino acids. In DNA, the CDR3 is TGTGCCAGCAGTACAGGGGGCGGCCGGGGCTACACCTTC. Its translation: CASSTGGGRGYTF.

This clone was observed a handful of times. The chain uses TRBV5-4 and TRBJ1-1; TRBD1 aligns across 7 bases. Trimming took 0 bases from V and 3 from J; bases not matched to a gene: 11. Germline V gene sequence: CDR1 SGHNT, CDR2 YYREEE (reference sequence). The CDR3 loop spans 17 amino acids. The CDR3 DNA is TGTGCCAGCAGCTTGGTGCCGGGACAGCCCCAGTACACTGAAGCTTTCTTT. This sequence encodes CASSLVPGQPQYTEAFF.

The chain combines TRBV2 with TRBJ2-1, with 9 bases matching TRBD1. CDR3 size: 15 residues. The germline V gene has CDR1 SNHLY and CDR2 FYNNEI. V was clipped by 6 bases and J by 6 bases; unmatched bases: 9. In DNA, the CDR3 is TGTGCCAGCAGCGACCGGGACAGGGAATTCAATGAGCAGTTCTTC. This encodes CASSDRDREFNEQFF.

The V and J genes are TRBV2 and TRBJ1-6; maybe TRBD1 (5 bases). CDR3 length: 15 amino acids. In germline, CDR1 is SNHLY, CDR2 FYNNEI. V lost 6 bases to trimming and J lost 8 bases, with 17 bases between them. The CDR3: CASSQPGLGDSPLHF. DNA for the CDR3: TGTGCCAGCAGCCAACCAGGGTTAGGGGATTCACCCCTCCACTTT. Filled out from reference TRBV2 and TRBJ1-6, the complete variable domain reads EPEVTQTPSHQVTQMGQEVILRCVPISNHLYFYWYRQILGQKVEFLVSFYNNEISEKSEIFDDQFSVERPDGSNFTLKIRSTKLEDSAMYFCASSQPGLGDSPLHFGNGTRLTVT.

This chain uses TRBV25-1 with TRBJ2-7; D perhaps matches TRBD1 (6 bases). Germline V CDR1 and CDR2: MGHDK, SYGVNS. Trimming removed 7 bases at V and 0 bases at J, with 10 bases between. This CDR3 contains 13 residues. The CDR3: CASIRGSSYEQYF. In DNA, the CDR3 is TGTGCCAGCATTAGGGGGAGCTCCTACGAGCAGTACTTC.

The V and J genes are TRBV6-5 and TRBJ1-4; D unresolved. The V end was cut by 7 bases, the J end by 7 bases, with 10 bases between. The CDR3 sequence is 12 residues long. From germline, CDR1 is MNHEY and CDR2 SVGAGI. The CDR3 region is CASTRDGEKLFF. As DNA, the CDR3 is TGTGCCAGCACCCGGGATGGTGAAAAACTGTTTTTT.